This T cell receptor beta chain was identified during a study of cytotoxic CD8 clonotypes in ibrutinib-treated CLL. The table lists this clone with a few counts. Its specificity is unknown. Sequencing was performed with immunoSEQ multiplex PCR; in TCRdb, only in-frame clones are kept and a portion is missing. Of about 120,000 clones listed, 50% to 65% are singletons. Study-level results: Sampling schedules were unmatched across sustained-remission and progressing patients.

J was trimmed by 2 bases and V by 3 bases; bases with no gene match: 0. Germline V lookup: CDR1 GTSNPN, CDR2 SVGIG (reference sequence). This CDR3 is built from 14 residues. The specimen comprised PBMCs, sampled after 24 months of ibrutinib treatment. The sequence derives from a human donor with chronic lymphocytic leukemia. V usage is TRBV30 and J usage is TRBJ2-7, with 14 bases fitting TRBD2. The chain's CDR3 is CAWRTSGGAYEQYF. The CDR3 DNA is TGTGCCTGGAGGACTAGCGGGGGGGCCTACGAGCAGTACTTC.